These 17 T cell receptor beta chains were sequenced from one sample in a study of response to subunit inactivated influenza vaccine (dated by TCRdb to the late 2010s). The receptor library was made with RT-PCR. TCRdb records Illumina HiSeq 2500 as the sequencer. TCRdb redid the processing of the public reads, applying fastp at Q25 and MiXCR, and retained in-frame beta chains. A single entry per CDR3 protein holds the most common genes and DNA from its merged rows. This sample comprises around 520,000 distinct CDR3 sequences, roughly 12% of them detected only once. The ten most abundant clones make up roughly a tenth of the sample. Sequencing used PBMCs from blood, obtained on the day of vaccination. The receptors stem from a man aged 45-65 years who received an inactivated influenza vaccine. Donor details come from another sample of the same person, matched by shared clones.

This clonotype was seen a handful of times. The CDR3 DNA follows: TGTGCCTGGAGTCTGGGTGGGACAAGGTATTCACCCCTCCACTTT. Translation gives CAWSLGGTRYSPLHF. The chain employs TRBV30 and TRBJ1-6; the D gene is possibly TRBD1 (6 bases). This CDR3 is 15 amino acids long. The V end was cut by 2 bases, the J end by 8 bases, with 16 bases between. Germline assignment: CDR1 GTSNPN and CDR2 SVGIG (reference sequence).

This sequence joins TRBV7-2 and TRBJ2-7; no clear D gene. Trimming left V 1 base short and J 4 bases short, with 17 bases between. From germline, CDR1 is SGHTA and CDR2 FQGNSA. The CDR3 has 16 residues. CDR3 region: CASSLVGSTALYEQYF. Written as DNA, the CDR3 is TGTGCCAGCAGCTTAGTGGGCAGTACTGCTCTTTACGAGCAGTACTTC. The variable domain in full, with the rest retrieved from reference TRBV7-2 and TRBJ2-7, is GAGVSQSPSNKVTEKGKDVELRCDPISGHTALYWYRQSLGQGLEFLIYFQGNSAPDKSGLPSDRFSAERTGGSVSTLTIQRTQQEDSAVYLCASSLVGSTALYEQYFGPGTRLTVT.

This clonotype was counted a few times. The rearrangement joins TRBV12-3 or TRBV12-4 to TRBJ2-7, with 7 bases matching TRBD1. This CDR3 is 13 amino acids long. Trimming cost V 5 bases and J 2 bases; bases outside gene matches: 3. DNA of the CDR3: TGTGCCAGCAGTGACGACAGGGCCTACGAGCAGTACTTC. Its protein product is CASSDDRAYEQYF.

The CDR3 coding sequence is TGTGCCAGCCTTGCGAGGCGTGATGGGGCCAACGTCCTGACTTTC. Its protein product is CASLARRDGANVLTF. V and J are TRBV6-2 or TRBV6-3 and TRBJ2-6; D gene unclear. CDR1 and CDR2 (germline): MNHEY, SVGEGT. Trimming removed 8 bases at V and 3 bases at J, with 14 bases between. CDR3 length: 15 amino acids.

This sequence joins TRBV5-5 and TRBJ2-3, with 11 bases matching TRBD2. The germline V gene has CDR1 SGHKS and CDR2 YYEKEE (reference sequence). The CDR3 loop spans 17 amino acids. Germline trimming cut 4 bases from V and 0 bases from J; bases unmatched to any gene: 7. This chain's CDR3 is CASSPTRTSGSTDTQYF. For the CDR3, the DNA is TGTGCCAGCAGCCCAACCAGGACTAGCGGGAGCACAGATACGCAGTATTTT. The entire variable domain, with the rest obtained from reference TRBV5-5 and TRBJ2-3, is as follows: DAGVTQSPTHLIKTRGQQVTLRCSPISGHKSVSWYQQVLGQGPQFIFQYYEKEERGRGNFPDRFSARQFPNYSSELNVNALLLGDSALYLCASSPTRTSGSTDTQYFGPGTRLTVL.

This clonotype was observed a few times. J is TRBJ2-1 and V is TRBV20-1; 8 nucleotides match TRBD2. Germline CDR1 and CDR2: DFQATT and SNEGSKA (reference sequence). V was clipped by 2 bases and J by 0 bases; unmatched bases: 6. The CDR3 sequence is 16 residues long. This CDR3 reads CSARRPGGISYNEQFF. The CDR3 nucleotides read TGCAGTGCTAGAAGGCCGGGGGGGATCTCCTACAATGAGCAGTTCTTC.

This clonotype appeared many times. The genes are TRBV3-1 and TRBJ1-2; TRBD1 aligns across 8 bases. This CDR3 has 16 amino acids. Trimming took 5 bases from V and 4 from J; bases not matched to a gene: 12. The germline V gene encodes CDR1 LGHDT and CDR2 YNNKEL (reference sequence). The CDR3 reads CASSFLDRADLYGYTF. The CDR3 coding sequence is TGTGCCAGCAGCTTCTTGGACAGGGCGGACCTCTATGGCTACACCTTC.

The table lists this clonotype with many counts. J is TRBJ2-5 and V is TRBV20-1; D gene unclear. Germline V gene lookup returns CDR1 DFQATT and CDR2 SNEGSKA (reference sequence). Trimming pared 1 base from V and 1 base from J, leaving 4 bases between. The CDR3 is 12 amino acids. CDR3 bases: TGCAGTGCTAGAGGGTTCCAAGAGACCCAGTACTTC. Protein product: CSARGFQETQYF.

This clonotype was counted between two and nine times. In DNA, the CDR3 is TGTGCCAGCAGCCAAGATTTACCCGCCGGGACTGAAGCTTTCTTT. Protein sequence: CASSQDLPAGTEAFF. V and J are TRBV4-2 and TRBJ1-1; D call uncertain. The CDR3 covers 15 residues. Germline V CDR1 and CDR2: LGHNA, YNFKEQ. Trimming took off 0 bases at V and 5 bases at J, with 13 bases between the two ends.

The chain joins TRBV9 to TRBJ2-5; 10 positions agree with TRBD2. With 0 bases clipped from V and 5 bases from J, the junction kept 1 base outside the gene matches. The CDR3 is 14 residues long. CDR1 and CDR2 (germline): SGDLS, YYNGEE. This chain's CDR3 is CASSVDSGGETQYF. The CDR3 DNA reads as TGTGCCAGCAGCGTAGATAGCGGGGGGGAGACCCAGTACTTC. Filled out from reference TRBV9 and TRBJ2-5, the complete variable domain reads DSGVTQTPKHLITATGQRVTLRCSPRSGDLSVYWYQQSLDQGLQFLIQYYNGEERAKGNILERFSAQQFPDLHSELNLSSLELGDSALYFCASSVDSGGETQYFGPGTRLLVL.

The chain carries TRBV11-2 and TRBJ2-3; 8 bases match TRBD1. The V and J ends lost 6 bases and 1 base, in that order; junction bases with no gene match: 12. This CDR3 comprises 17 residues. The germline V gene encodes CDR1 SGHAT and CDR2 FQNNGV. The CDR3 spells CASRKNSGQVGTDTQYF. The DNA for the CDR3 is TGTGCCAGCAGAAAAAATTCGGGACAGGTTGGCACAGATACGCAGTATTTT.

This clonotype was seen a handful of times. Here the CDR3 reads CASSQDLQGIGYTF. CDR3 coding DNA: TGCGCCAGCAGCCAAGATCTACAGGGTATTGGCTACACCTTC. The chain has TRBV4-1 and TRBJ1-2, with D perhaps TRBD1 (6 bases). Germline CDR1 is MGHRA and CDR2 is YSYEKL. The CDR3 is 14 residues long. Trimming removed 0 bases from V and 7 bases from J, with 12 bases in between.

This sequence joins TRBV6-5 and TRBJ2-1; D might be TRBD1 (5 bases). The V end lost 0 bases, the J end lost 9 bases, and 15 bases lay between the germline ends. CDR1 and CDR2 from the germline V gene are MNHEY and SVGAGI. This CDR3 contains 15 residues. CDR3: CASSYSVHTRAEQFF. CDR3 coding DNA: TGTGCCAGCAGTTACTCGGTACATACCAGGGCTGAGCAGTTCTTC.

Ten or more counts support this clonotype. The chain combines TRBV7-3 with TRBJ2-1; weak D call: TRBD2 (6 bases). V dropped 5 bases and J dropped 7 bases, with 18 bases sitting between them. From germline, CDR1 is SGHTA and CDR2 FQGTGA. There are 15 residues in the CDR3. The CDR3 DNA reads TGTGCCAGCAGCCAAAGCGGGCAGGTGAGAAATGAGCAGTTCTTC. It is translated as CASSQSGQVRNEQFF. Filled out from reference TRBV7-3 and TRBJ2-1, the complete variable domain reads GAGVSQTPSNKVTEKGKYVELRCDPISGHTALYWYRQSLGQGPEFLIYFQGTGAADDSGLPNDRFFAVRPEGSVSTLKIQRTERGDSAVYLCASSQSGQVRNEQFFGPGTRLTVL.

The V call is TRBV7-6, the J call TRBJ2-7; D unclear. This CDR3 region has 14 residues. The germline V gene has CDR1 SGHVS and CDR2 FNYEAQ. V was shortened by 0 bases and J by 4 bases, with 10 bases between the two germline ends. In DNA, the CDR3 is TGTGCCAGCAGCTTAGCCCAGAACGCGTACGAGCAGTACTTC. Translation: CASSLAQNAYEQYF.

The rearrangement joins TRBV20-1 to TRBJ2-1; D might be TRBD1 or TRBD2, each matching 5 bases. Germline V gene sequence: CDR1 DFQATT, CDR2 SNEGSKA (reference sequence). This CDR3 comprises 17 residues. The V gene lost 0 bases and the J gene lost 3 bases, with 18 bases spanning the gap. CDR3 loop: CSARDGGRSGLYNEQFF. In DNA, the CDR3 is TGCAGTGCTAGAGATGGGGGACGCAGCGGTCTCTACAATGAGCAGTTCTTC.

The gene calls are TRBV24-1 and TRBJ2-3, with 10 bases identical to TRBD1. Germline CDR1 reads KGHDR; CDR2 reads SFDVKD. The junction had 8 bases not matched to a gene; V was cut back by 5 bases and J by 4 bases. The CDR3 contains 16 residues. Here the CDR3 reads CATSVPAGQGADTQYF. The CDR3, as DNA: TGTGCCACCAGTGTCCCGGCAGGACAGGGGGCAGATACGCAGTATTTT.